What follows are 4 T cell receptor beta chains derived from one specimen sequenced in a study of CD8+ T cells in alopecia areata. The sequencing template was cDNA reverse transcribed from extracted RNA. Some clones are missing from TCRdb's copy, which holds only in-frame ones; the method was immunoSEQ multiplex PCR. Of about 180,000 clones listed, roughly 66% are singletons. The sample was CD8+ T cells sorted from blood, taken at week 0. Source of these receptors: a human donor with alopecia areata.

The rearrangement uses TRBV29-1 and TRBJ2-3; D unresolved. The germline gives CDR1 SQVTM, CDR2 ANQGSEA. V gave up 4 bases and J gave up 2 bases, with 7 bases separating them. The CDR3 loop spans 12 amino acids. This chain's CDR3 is CSVGSYTDTQYF. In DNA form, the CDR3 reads TGCAGCGTTGGGAGTTACACAGATACGCAGTATTTT.

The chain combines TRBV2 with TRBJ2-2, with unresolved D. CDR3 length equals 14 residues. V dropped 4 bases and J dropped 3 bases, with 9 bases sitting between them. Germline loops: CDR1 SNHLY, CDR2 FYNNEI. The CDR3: CASSGGDYTGELFF. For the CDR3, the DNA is TGTGCCAGCAGTGGTGGGGATTACACCGGGGAGCTGTTTTTT.

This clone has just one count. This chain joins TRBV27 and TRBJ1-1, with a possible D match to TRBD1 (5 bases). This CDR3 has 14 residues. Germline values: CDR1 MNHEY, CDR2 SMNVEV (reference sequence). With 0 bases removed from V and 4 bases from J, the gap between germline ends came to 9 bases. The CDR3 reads CASSLSQGPTEAFF. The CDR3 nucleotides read TGTGCCAGCAGTTTATCGCAGGGCCCCACTGAAGCTTTCTTT.

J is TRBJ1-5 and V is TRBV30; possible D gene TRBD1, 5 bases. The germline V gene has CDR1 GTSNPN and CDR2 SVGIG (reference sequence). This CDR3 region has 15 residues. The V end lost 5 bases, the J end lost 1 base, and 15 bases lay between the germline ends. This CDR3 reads CAWDSVGGSNQPQHF. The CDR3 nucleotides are TGTGCCTGGGATAGTGTGGGGGGAAGCAATCAGCCCCAGCATTTT.